A single sample is the source of the 15 T cell receptor beta chains below, sequenced in a study of cytomegalovirus exposure and HLA in healthy donors (dated by TCRdb to 2017 to 2019). Libraries were made using the immunoSEQ multiplex PCR assay. The multiplex PCR relied on a mix of 60 forward primers for TCR Vbeta segments and 13 reverse primers for TCR Jbeta segments. The table comes from immuneACCESS by way of TCRdb, which keeps in-frame sequences with V and J called. Part of the clones is missing from these tables; in studies checked, under half for an unresolved V gene and the rest for unknown reasons. A total of 95,000 to 150,000 clones appear in this sample, roughly 69% of them only once. Together, the top ten hold 8% to 8.5% of the sample. The sequenced sample consisted of PBMCs. Receptor source: a woman in her thirties or forties in good health and CMV-seropositive.

This chain uses TRBV18 with TRBJ1-5; D might be TRBD1 (6 bases). V was trimmed by 3 bases and J by 6 bases, leaving 12 bases between them. CDR3 length: 14 residues. The germline CDR1 and CDR2 sequences are KGHSH and LQKENI. The CDR3 is CASSPAQGVQPQHF. The DNA of the CDR3 is TGTGCCAGCTCACCGGCACAGGGCGTTCAGCCCCAGCATTTT. The variable domain in full, completed from reference TRBV18 and TRBJ1-5, reads NAGVMQNPRHLVRRRGQEARLRCSPMKGHSHVYWYRQLPEEGLKFMVYLQKENIIDESGMPKERFSAEFPKEGPSILRIQQVVRGDSAAYFCASSPAQGVQPQHFGDGTRLSIL.

The rearrangement joins TRBV14 to TRBJ1-2, with 12 bases identical to TRBD1. Per the germline V gene, CDR1 is SGHDN and CDR2 is FVKESK. The CDR3 loop spans 17 amino acids. Germline trimming cut 0 bases from V and 4 bases from J; bases unmatched to any gene: 6. This CDR3 is CASSQEGTGGLFYGYTF. As DNA, the CDR3 is TGTGCCAGCAGCCAAGAGGGGACAGGGGGCCTTTTCTATGGCTACACCTTC.

The gene calls are TRBV5-4 and TRBJ1-1; weak D call: TRBD1 (6 bases). Germline V gene lookup returns CDR1 SGHNT and CDR2 YYREEE (reference sequence). The germline V and J ends were trimmed by 3 bases and 1 base, with 13 bases remaining between them. The CDR3 covers 15 residues. CDR3 coding DNA: TGTGCCAGCAGCTCGGGGGGGGCCCAGAACACTGAAGCTTTCTTT. This codes for CASSSGGAQNTEAFF.

V is TRBV7-9 and J is TRBJ2-1, with a possible D match to TRBD2 (5 bases). The CDR3 sequence is 12 residues long. V was shortened by 8 bases and J by 0 bases, with 5 bases between the two germline ends. Germline CDR1 and CDR2: SEHNR and FQNEAQ (reference sequence). As DNA, the CDR3 is TGTGCCAGCGGGAGCTCCTACAATGAGCAGTTCTTC. Residues: CASGSSYNEQFF.

In this sample, this clone turned up once. This chain links TRBV11-2 with TRBJ1-2; 8 bases map to TRBD1. Unmatched junction bases numbered 11, after V lost 4 bases and J lost 4 bases. From germline, CDR1 is SGHAT and CDR2 FQNNGV. CDR3 length equals 16 residues. The CDR3 spells CASSSPTDRASYGYTF. The CDR3 DNA reads TGTGCCAGCAGCTCGCCTACGGACAGGGCTTCCTATGGCTACACCTTC. The full variable domain, completed using reference TRBV11-2 and TRBJ1-2, is EAGVAQSPRYKIIEKRQSVAFWCNPISGHATLYWYQQILGQGPKLLIQFQNNGVVDDSQLPKDRFSAERLKGVDSTLKIQPAKLEDSAVYLCASSSPTDRASYGYTFGSGTRLTVV.

V and J are TRBV6-1 and TRBJ2-6; possibly TRBD1 for D (6 bases). Looked up from germline, CDR1 is MNHNS and CDR2 is SASEGT. With 4 bases removed from V and 4 bases from J, the gap between germline ends came to 8 bases. The CDR3 sequence is 14 residues long. CDR3 in amino acids: CASSGRGGANVLTF. The CDR3 DNA reads TGTGCCAGCAGTGGTAGGGGGGGGGCCAACGTCCTGACTTTC.

V usage is TRBV6-5 and J usage is TRBJ2-2; D is perhaps TRBD2 (5 bases). CDR1 is MNHEY and CDR2 is SVGAGI in the germline V gene. The CDR3 is 13 amino acids. V lost 2 bases and J 5 bases, leaving 6 bases between the germline ends. CDR3 protein: CASSYEGTGELFF. CDR3 in DNA: TGTGCCAGCAGTTACGAGGGAACCGGGGAGCTGTTTTTT.

The chain joins TRBV5-1 to TRBJ1-6; 7 bases are shared with TRBD1. V was pared by 5 bases and J by 8 bases, with 10 bases of the junction left unmatched. There are 15 residues in the CDR3. Germline values: CDR1 SGHRS, CDR2 YFSETQ. The CDR3 is CASSHKAGGDSPLHF. DNA for the CDR3: TGCGCCAGCAGTCATAAGGCAGGGGGTGATTCACCCCTCCACTTT.

The chain is built from TRBV15 and TRBJ2-7; no clear D. V lost 0 bases and J 3 bases, leaving 6 bases between the germline ends. The CDR3 runs to 13 residues. CDR1 and CDR2 from the germline V gene are LNHNV and YYDKDF (reference sequence). The CDR3, as DNA: TGTGCCACCAGCAGAGATCAGGACTACGAGCAGTACTTC. It encodes CATSRDQDYEQYF.

The chain carries TRBV6-6 and TRBJ1-1, with D perhaps TRBD1 (5 bases). The germline V and J ends were trimmed by 6 bases and 0 bases, with 8 bases remaining between them. Germline CDR1 MNHNY, CDR2 SVGAGI (reference sequence). This CDR3 has 13 residues. CDR3 in amino acids: CASSRQLNTEAFF. The CDR3 DNA reads as TGTGCCAGCAGCCGACAGCTGAACACTGAAGCTTTCTTT.

This clone was detected only a few times. The V and J genes are TRBV4-3 and TRBJ2-7; 7 positions agree with TRBD2. The CDR3 has 16 residues. From germline, CDR1 is LGHNA and CDR2 YSLEER. J lost 2 bases, V lost 0 bases, and 7 bases had no gene match. The CDR3 region has the DNA TGCGCCAGCAGCCAAGATCTTTGGGAGGGTCCCTACGAGCAGTACTTC. Translating it yields CASSQDLWEGPYEQYF.

This chain joins TRBV4-3 and TRBJ2-2; D gene unclear. With 0 bases removed from V and 9 bases from J, the gap between germline ends came to 8 bases. There are 13 residues in the CDR3. CDR1 and CDR2 (germline): LGHNA, YSLEER. In DNA form, the CDR3 reads TGCGCCAGCAGCCAAGATTTATGGCGGGAGCTGTTTTTT. Translating it yields CASSQDLWRELFF.

The rearrangement uses TRBV27 and TRBJ1-6; 7 nucleotides agree with TRBD1. The CDR3 is 14 amino acids. V was clipped by 8 bases and J by 10 bases; unmatched bases: 11. Germline V CDR1 and CDR2: MNHEY, SMNVEV (reference sequence). CDR3 DNA sequence: TGTGCCAGCTCTGGACAGGCGACTTACTCACCCCTCCACTTT. Translation gives CASSGQATYSPLHF.

The chain recombines TRBV13 with TRBJ1-2, with D possibly being TRBD1 (5 bases). Trimming removed 4 bases at V and 0 bases at J, with 9 bases between. Germline V CDR1 and CDR2: PRHDT, FYEKMQ (reference sequence). The CDR3 is made up of 14 amino acids. CDR3 sequence: CASSYQGSNYGYTF. The DNA of the CDR3 is TGTGCCAGCAGCTACCAGGGATCTAACTATGGCTACACCTTC.

The V call is TRBV5-6, the J call TRBJ2-1; TRBD1 matches at 7 bases. V lost 4 bases to trimming and J lost 1 base; unmatched junction nucleotides: 14. Germline CDR1 and CDR2: SGHDT and YYEEEE. The CDR3 sequence is 18 residues long. CDR3: CASSRGDSAFLSYNEQFF. The CDR3 DNA is TGTGCCAGCAGCCGTGGGGACAGCGCGTTTCTATCCTACAATGAGCAGTTCTTC. The entire variable domain, with the rest obtained from reference TRBV5-6 and TRBJ2-1, is as follows: DAGVTQSPTHLIKTRGQQVTLRCSPKSGHDTVSWYQQALGQGPQFIFQYYEEEERQRGNFPDRFSGHQFPNYSSELNVNALLLGDSALYLCASSRGDSAFLSYNEQFFGPGTRLTVL.